There are a few counts of the clone carrying this T cell receptor (beta chain). A much larger clone sits a single nucleotide away, making a read error possible. This sample is drawn from a study of response to subunit inactivated influenza vaccine. The germline V gene encodes CDR1 KGHSY and CDR2 FQNENV. Trimming removed 2 bases at V and 6 bases at J, with 20 bases between. This CDR3 comprises 17 residues. TCRdb passed the RT-PCR reads through MiXCR, listing each CDR3 protein once. This sample carries about 540,000 distinct CDR3 sequences, under 30% of them seen once, and the ten largest clones take 2.5% to 3%. The sample was also linked to a second study, of T cells expressing NK-cell markers. That report notes: With UMIs, 5'RACE template switching was used to make TCR beta cDNA.

Sequenced material: CD4+ T cells sorted from PBMCs, taken 12 days after vaccination. The V and J genes are TRBV16 and TRBJ1-5; D gene ambiguous. The TCR was taken from a man aged 45-65 years who received an inactivated influenza vaccine. The CDR3 spells CASSQGISGSWSQPQHF. The CDR3 DNA is TGTGCCAGCAGCCAAGGTATCTCGGGGAGCTGGTCTCAGCCCCAGCATTTT.